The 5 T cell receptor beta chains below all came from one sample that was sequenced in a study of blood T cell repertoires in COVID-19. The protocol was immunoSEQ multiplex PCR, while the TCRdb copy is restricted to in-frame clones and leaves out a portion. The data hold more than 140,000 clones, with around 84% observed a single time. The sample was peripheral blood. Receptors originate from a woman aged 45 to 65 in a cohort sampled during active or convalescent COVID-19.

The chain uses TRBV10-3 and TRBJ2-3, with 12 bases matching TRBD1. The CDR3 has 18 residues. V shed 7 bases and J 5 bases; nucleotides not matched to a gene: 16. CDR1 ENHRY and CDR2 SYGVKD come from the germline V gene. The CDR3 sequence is CAINGDRGPSGGLDTQYF. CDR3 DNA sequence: TGTGCCATCAATGGGGACAGGGGGCCTAGCGGTGGCCTAGATACGCAGTATTTT.

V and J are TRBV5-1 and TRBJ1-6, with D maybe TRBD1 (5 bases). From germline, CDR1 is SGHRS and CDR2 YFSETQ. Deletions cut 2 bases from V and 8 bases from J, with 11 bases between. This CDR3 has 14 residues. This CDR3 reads CASSLRQGDSPLHF. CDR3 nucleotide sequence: TGCGCCAGCAGCTTAAGGCAGGGCGATTCACCCCTCCACTTT.

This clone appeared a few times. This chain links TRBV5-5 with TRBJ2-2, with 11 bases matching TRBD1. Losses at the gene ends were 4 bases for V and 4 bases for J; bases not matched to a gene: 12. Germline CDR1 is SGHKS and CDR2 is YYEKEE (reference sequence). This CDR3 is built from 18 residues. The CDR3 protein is CASSPGGQGALGTGELFF. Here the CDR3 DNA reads TGTGCCAGCAGCCCGGGTGGACAGGGGGCCCTGGGCACCGGGGAGCTGTTTTTT.

CDR3 bases: TGTGCCAGCAGCACCCGGGACAGGCAAAGTGAAAAACTGTTTTTT. This sequence encodes CASSTRDRQSEKLFF. The rearrangement uses TRBV5-6 and TRBJ1-4, with 8 positions matching TRBD1. The CDR3 totals 15 residues. After removal of 4 bases from V and 7 bases from J, the junction contained 9 bases not matched to a gene. Germline CDR1 SGHDT, CDR2 YYEEEE.

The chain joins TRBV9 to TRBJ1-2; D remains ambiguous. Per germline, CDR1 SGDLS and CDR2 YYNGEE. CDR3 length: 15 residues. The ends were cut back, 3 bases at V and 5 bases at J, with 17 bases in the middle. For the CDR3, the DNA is TGTGCCAGCAGCGGTATACACGGGTCAGAGTATGGCTACACCTTC. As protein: CASSGIHGSEYGYTF.